The rows below give T cell receptor beta chains drawn from one sample of a study of vaccination and CD4 T cells after COVID-19. Their cognate antigens are unknown. One entry per CDR3 protein, called by TCRdb with MiXCR from the PCR reads. The sample includes just over 20,000 distinct CDR3 sequences, 55% to 65% seen only once; the top ten take 23%. Sequenced material: CD4+ T cells from blood, cultured in vitro, taken before SARS-CoV-2 vaccination. All receptors come from a human donor who received a COVID-19 vaccine. The CDR3 runs from the conserved cysteine through the conserved F or W. The D gene is left open where the match is weak. The size of a clone is reported for some rows only, either as once, few or many, or as a class for expanded clones.

V gene,J gene,D gene,clone size,CDR3 DNA,CDR3 protein
TRBV19,TRBJ1-1,NA,NA,TGTGCCAGTAGATGGCGGGCTACGGCTGAAGCTTTCTTT,CASRWRATAEAFF
TRBV12-3/TRBV12-4,TRBJ2-5,TRBD2,NA,TGTGCCAGCAAGGCTAGTGGACTAGCGGGGGGGTGGACCCAGTACTTC,CASKASGLAGGWTQYF
TRBV7-3,TRBJ1-2,NA,NA,TGTGCCAGCAGCTTAACGGGGGATGGCTACACCTTC,CASSLTGDGYTF
TRBV12-3/TRBV12-4,TRBJ2-3,TRBD2,NA,TGTGCCAGCAGGCGGACTAGCGGGGGCCCTCGGGATACGCAGTATTTT,CASRRTSGGPRDTQYF
TRBV27,TRBJ2-7,NA,few,TGTGCCAGCAGTTGGGGGGACAGATCCTACGAGCAGTACTTC,CASSWGDRSYEQYF
TRBV24-1,TRBJ1-1,TRBD1,NA,TGTGCCACACAGGGGGAAGGCACTGAAGCTTTCTTT,CATQGEGTEAFF
TRBV7-2,TRBJ2-7,TRBD1,NA,TGTGCCAGCAGCCTTGACAGGGGAAACGAGCAGTACTTC,CASSLDRGNEQYF
TRBV4-2,TRBJ2-3,TRBD2,NA,TGTGCCAGCAGCCAAGATGCAAGCGGGGAGGAGGGCTTCACAGATACGCAGTATTTT,CASSQDASGEEGFTDTQYF
TRBV7-6,TRBJ2-1,NA,few,TGTGCCAGCAGCTCTCATGACTATGAGCAGTTCTTC,CASSSHDYEQFF
TRBV7-2,TRBJ2-7,NA,NA,TGTGCCAGCAGCTTTGGGGGAGCCGAGCAGTACTTC,CASSFGGAEQYF
TRBV24-1,TRBJ2-5,NA,medium-sized,TGTGCCACCAGTGATTTGCAACGGGGCTTGGAGACCCAGTACTTC,CATSDLQRGLETQYF
TRBV11-2,TRBJ1-1,TRBD1,NA,TGTGCCAGCAGCTTATTTGGGACAGAGAACACTGAAGCTTTCTTT,CASSLFGTENTEAFF
TRBV20-1,TRBJ2-2,TRBD1,NA,TGCAGTGCCCCACCGGAGACAGGGGAAGGCGGGGAGCTGTTTTTT,CSAPPETGEGGELFF
TRBV21-1,TRBJ2-1,NA,NA,TGTGCCAGCAGCAGCGGGACTAGCGATATGTTAACCTACAATGAGCAGTTCTTC,CASSSGTSDMLTYNEQFF
TRBV20-1,TRBJ1-1,TRBD1,NA,TGCAGTGCTAGAGTAGACAGGGGCACTTACATGAACACTGAAGCTTTCTTT,CSARVDRGTYMNTEAFF
TRBV30,TRBJ2-4,NA,NA,TGTGCCTGGAGTGTAGGGCAGGGAAACATTCAGTACTTC,CAWSVGQGNIQYF
TRBV2,TRBJ2-5,TRBD2,once,TGTGCCAGCAGTGCGGGGGGTGTGAAGACCCAGTACTTC,CASSAGGVKTQYF
TRBV20-1,TRBJ1-3,TRBD1,NA,TGCAGTGTAGACAGGGCAAACACCATATATTTT,CSVDRANTIYF
TRBV19,TRBJ1-2,NA,once,TGTGCCAGTAGTATGGGCAGGGGTGACTATGGCTACACCTTC,CASSMGRGDYGYTF
TRBV27,TRBJ2-2,TRBD1,NA,TGTGCCAGCAGTCTGGGACAGATCACCGGGGAGCTGTTTTTT,CASSLGQITGELFF
TRBV7-9,TRBJ1-5,NA,NA,TGTGCCAGCAGCTTAGCTGGTAGCAATCAGCCCCAGCATTTT,CASSLAGSNQPQHF
TRBV6-2/TRBV6-3,TRBJ2-2,NA,once,TGTGCCAGCAGTTACTCCGGTTACACCGGGGAGCTGTTTTTT,CASSYSGYTGELFF
TRBV30,TRBJ1-2,TRBD1,NA,TGTGCCTGGAGTAGGGCGGGACAGACTAACTATGGCTACACCTTC,CAWSRAGQTNYGYTF
TRBV24-1,TRBJ1-2,NA,NA,TGTGCCACCAGTGACCCTAAGCAGGGGCGGTATGGCTACACCTTC,CATSDPKQGRYGYTF
TRBV7-2,TRBJ2-5,NA,NA,TGTGCCAGCAGCCCACCGAACCAAGAGACCCAGTACTTC,CASSPPNQETQYF